The 22 T cell receptor beta chains listed next were all sequenced from one sample in a study of cytomegalovirus exposure and HLA in healthy donors. The PCR used 60 Vbeta and 13 Jbeta primers. Measured with immunoSEQ multiplex PCR; TCRdb has only the in-frame clones, and not every one. The table shows tens of thousands of clones, with around 64% occurring only once. The sequenced sample was PBMCs. The receptors stem from a man aged 25 to 40 in good health and CMV-seronegative.

This clone has only a few counts. The rearrangement links TRBV18 to TRBJ2-7, with 11 bases aligning to TRBD1. The CDR3 totals 15 residues. Unmatched junction bases numbered 9, after V lost 5 bases and J lost 6 bases. Germline values: CDR1 KGHSH, CDR2 LQKENI. CDR3: CASSLGQGERGEQYF. The CDR3 nucleotides are TGTGCCAGCTCATTGGGACAGGGGGAACGTGGCGAGCAGTACTTC.

The chain joins TRBV5-1 to TRBJ1-3, with a tentative D call TRBD1 (6 bases). Germline V gene sequence: CDR1 SGHRS, CDR2 YFSETQ. The CDR3 extends over 15 amino acids. The V and J ends lost 4 bases and 2 bases respectively, with 13 bases between them. This CDR3 reads CASSASGTTGNTIYF. CDR3 bases: TGCGCCAGCAGCGCTTCGGGGACAACTGGAAACACCATATATTTT.

The rearrangement links TRBV7-2 to TRBJ2-7; D might be TRBD1 (5 bases). The CDR3 consists of 13 residues. Germline V lookup: CDR1 SGHTA, CDR2 FQGNSA. V lost 6 bases to trimming and J lost 0 bases, with 9 bases between them. The CDR3 loop is CASSRQNSYEQYF. The CDR3 coding sequence is TGTGCCAGCAGTCGACAGAACTCCTACGAGCAGTACTTC.

This clone was observed a few times. The rearrangement joins TRBV4-3 to TRBJ2-5, with 9 nucleotides matching TRBD2. Germline V CDR1 and CDR2: LGHNA, YSLEER. The CDR3 spans 15 residues. V shed 0 bases, J shed 1 base, and the junction held 0 bases outside the gene matches. This CDR3 reads CASSQERGGQETQYF. The CDR3 DNA follows: TGCGCCAGCAGCCAAGAGCGGGGGGGCCAAGAGACCCAGTACTTC.

The rearrangement uses TRBV27 and TRBJ2-3; no clear D gene. The CDR3 totals 14 residues. The ends were cut back, 9 bases at V and 6 bases at J, with 19 bases in the middle. Germline V CDR1 and CDR2: MNHEY, SMNVEV (reference sequence). CDR3 protein: CASSLGIHADTQYF. In nucleotides, the CDR3 is TGTGCCAGTTCCCTAGGCATTCATGCGGATACGCAGTATTTT.

The CDR3 protein is CASSLYGTANTEAFF. CDR3 in DNA: TGTGCCAGCAGTTTATACGGGACAGCGAACACTGAAGCTTTCTTT. J is TRBJ1-1 and V is TRBV27; 7 positions match TRBD1. V lost 1 base, J lost 1 base, and 3 bases stayed unmatched. This CDR3 is built from 15 residues. Germline V gene sequence: CDR1 MNHEY, CDR2 SMNVEV (reference sequence).

This clone was recorded once. The chain recombines TRBV30 with TRBJ2-7; D remains unclear. V was trimmed by 3 bases and J by 4 bases, leaving 10 bases between them. Germline V lookup: CDR1 GTSNPN, CDR2 SVGIG (reference sequence). This CDR3 is 12 amino acids long. Here the CDR3 reads CAWSPPSYEQYF. CDR3 sequence (DNA): TGTGCCTGGAGCCCCCCCTCTTACGAGCAGTACTTC.

This clone was observed once. V is TRBV10-3 and J is TRBJ2-7, with D possibly TRBD2 on 6 matching bases. This CDR3 region has 13 residues. V gave up 0 bases and J gave up 10 bases, with 13 bases separating them. CDR1 ENHRY and CDR2 SYGVKD come from the germline V gene. CDR3 region: CAISESGGQPQYF. For the CDR3, the DNA is TGTGCCATCAGTGAGTCTGGAGGGCAGCCACAGTACTTC.

This clone was counted between two and nine times. The V call is TRBV27, the J call TRBJ1-1; 9 bases match TRBD1. The germline V gene encodes CDR1 MNHEY and CDR2 SMNVEV (reference sequence). The CDR3 consists of 15 residues. Losses at the gene ends were 5 bases for V and 7 bases for J; bases not matched to a gene: 11. Here the CDR3 DNA reads TGTGCCAGCAGTCCGTCGACAGGGGGTCGGCGTGAAGCTTTCTTT. Its protein product is CASSPSTGGRREAFF.

V and J are TRBV30 and TRBJ1-2; D is perhaps TRBD1 (5 bases). V dropped 0 bases and J dropped 2 bases, with 10 bases sitting between them. The V gene's germline CDR1 is GTSNPN and CDR2 SVGIG (reference sequence). The CDR3 has 14 residues. The CDR3 region has the DNA TGTGCCTGGAGTGTACAGGCAGGGAACTATGGCTACACCTTC. Its protein is CAWSVQAGNYGYTF.

This clone was observed a few times. The junction departs from the called germline gene at one end, perhaps through a read error. The rearrangement uses TRBV7-6 and TRBJ2-2; 11 bases fit TRBD2. The CDR3 has 16 residues. The germline V gene has CDR1 SGHVS and CDR2 FNYEAQ. Here the CDR3 reads CARSLGALAGAGELFF. In DNA form, the CDR3 reads TGTGCCCGCAGCTTAGGGGCACTAGCGGGGGCCGGGGAGCTGTTTTTT.

The V call is TRBV7-8, the J call TRBJ2-7; 8 positions match TRBD1. Trimming removed 5 bases from V and 5 bases from J; junction bases left unmatched: 5. This CDR3 has 13 amino acids. Germline CDR1 SGHVS, CDR2 FQNEAQ. CDR3 region: CASSDGQGNEQYF. CDR3 sequence (DNA): TGTGCCAGCAGCGATGGACAGGGAAACGAGCAGTACTTC.

This clone has a handful of counts. CDR3 nucleotide sequence: TGTGCCAGCAGCTTGTCTTTCTCTGGAAACACCATATATTTT. Residues: CASSLSFSGNTIYF. The chain employs TRBV7-9 and TRBJ1-3; no reliable D call. The germline V and J ends were trimmed by 3 bases and 0 bases, with 6 bases remaining between them. In germline, CDR1 is SEHNR, CDR2 FQNEAQ (reference sequence). This CDR3 spans 14 amino acids. Full variable domain (outside the CDR3, taken from reference TRBV7-9 and TRBJ1-3): DTGVSQNPRHKITKRGQNVTFRCDPISEHNRLYWYRQTLGQGPEFLTYFQNEAQLEKSRLLSDRFSAERPKGSFSTLEIQRTEQGDSAMYLCASSLSFSGNTIYFGEGSWLTVV.

This chain joins TRBV4-1 and TRBJ2-5, with D possibly TRBD2 on 5 matching bases. Trimming pared 1 base from V and 4 bases from J, leaving 13 bases between. The CDR3 length is 15 residues. Germline V gene data show CDR1 as MGHRA and CDR2 as YSYEKL. CDR3 nucleotide sequence: TGCGCCAGCAGCCAAGCGATCGCGGGTGTAGAGACCCAGTACTTC. It is translated as CASSQAIAGVETQYF.

The genes are TRBV10-3 and TRBJ2-7; D not resolved. The CDR3 sequence is 14 residues long. Germline V gene data show CDR1 as ENHRY and CDR2 as SYGVKD. V was clipped by 7 bases and J by 2 bases, with 15 bases between them. The CDR3 sequence is CAITSATHAYEQYF. In DNA, the CDR3 is TGTGCCATCACATCCGCGACACACGCCTACGAGCAGTACTTC.

This clone came up a few times. The rearrangement uses TRBV30 and TRBJ1-1, with D unresolved. V gave up 0 bases and J gave up 9 bases, with 8 bases separating them. This CDR3 comprises 11 residues. The germline V gene has CDR1 GTSNPN and CDR2 SVGIG (reference sequence). CDR3 sequence (DNA): TGTGCCTGGAGTGTGACAATTAAAGCTTTCTTT. It codes for CAWSVTIKAFF.

The chain links TRBV10-1 to TRBJ2-1; TRBD2 matches at 15 bases. Germline V gene sequence: CDR1 WNHNN, CDR2 SYGVQD (reference sequence). The CDR3 consists of 14 residues. The V gene end was trimmed by 2 bases and the J gene end by 13 bases; junction bases not matched to a gene: 3. The DNA for the CDR3 is TGCGCCAGCAGTGAGGGACTAGCGGGAGGGGAACAGTTCTTC. This codes for CASSEGLAGGEQFF.

The chain has TRBV9 and TRBJ1-5, with D perhaps matching TRBD1 (6 bases). V was clipped by 1 base and J by 7 bases, with 12 bases between them. Germline lookup yields CDR1 SGDLS and CDR2 YYNGEE. The CDR3 has 14 residues. The CDR3 sequence: CASSVTGYGQPQHF. The CDR3, as DNA: TGTGCCAGCAGCGTAACAGGGTACGGACAGCCCCAGCATTTT. The variable domain in full, completed from reference TRBV9 and TRBJ1-5, reads DSGVTQTPKHLITATGQRVTLRCSPRSGDLSVYWYQQSLDQGLQFLIQYYNGEERAKGNILERFSAQQFPDLHSELNLSSLELGDSALYFCASSVTGYGQPQHFGDGTRLSIL.

The chain is built from TRBV5-5 and TRBJ2-7; 12 bases are a match to TRBD1. CDR1 is SGHKS, CDR2 YYEKEE, per germline (reference sequence). V shed 4 bases, J shed 6 bases, and the junction held 11 bases outside the gene matches. The CDR3 has 16 residues. CDR3 protein: CASSAGQGAQFFEQYF. In DNA form, the CDR3 reads TGTGCCAGCAGCGCGGGACAGGGGGCGCAGTTTTTCGAGCAGTACTTC.

This clone has only one observation. The gene calls are TRBV6-6 and TRBJ1-1; possible D gene TRBD1, 5 bases. Germline V gives CDR1 MNHNY, CDR2 SVGAGI (reference sequence). The CDR3 covers 14 residues. V was shortened by 7 bases and J by 7 bases, with 19 bases between the two germline ends. CDR3 in DNA: TGTGCCAGCACCGGATTAGCCGTGGGGGGTGAAGCTTTCTTT. Protein: CASTGLAVGGEAFF.

CDR3 amino acids: CSVEGVSYNEQFF. The CDR3 nucleotides are TGCAGCGTTGAAGGCGTTTCCTACAATGAGCAGTTCTTC. The chain carries TRBV29-1 and TRBJ2-1; D remains ambiguous. Trimming took 1 base from V and 1 from J, leaving 5 bases between them. The length of the CDR3 is 13 residues. Germline CDR1 and CDR2: SQVTM and ANQGSEA.

CDR3 bases: TGTGCCAGCACAATCCGACTCGTAGGCTACACCTTC. Amino acid sequence: CASTIRLVGYTF. This chain connects TRBV21-1 to TRBJ1-2. TRBV21-1 is a documented pseudogene. This CDR3 comprises 12 residues.